The T cell receptor (beta chain) under discussion was sequenced for a study of blood T cell repertoires in COVID-19 (dated by TCRdb to 2018 to 2020). Background for the entire study: Samples from collaborators originated in the United States, Italy and Spain and spanned both the acute and convalescent phases of COVID-19. The prospective study material was composed of cDNA or gDNA derived from T cells, B-cell-depleted T cells, or PBMCs. Subjects who had been exposed to COVID-19, were actively infected with it, or had recovered from it provided the deeply sampled blood TCRbeta repertoires that made up the dataset. The repertoires were released in a freely available public database meant as a resource for research on the immune response to SARS-CoV-2. The samples were drawn from the first 160 participants of the ongoing ImmuneRACE study and from over 950 subjects provided by 6 global collaborators. Nearly every sample came with metadata listing a de-identified subject ID, COVID-19 status, age in years and sex. Where HLA class I and class II types were available, the types were taken from metadata supplied by the sample provider, not from assay-based typing. The full study reports these points: How much clinical and demographic metadata was included differed by source and by participant, and the metadata was provided uncurated.

The immunoSEQ Assay, a bias-controlled multiplex PCR, was used to amplify TCRbeta CDR3 regions from genomic DNA. On the study's bioinformatics: Within the assay, amplification of reference gene primers was used to estimate how many nucleated cells each sample contained. To quantify the absolute abundance of each unique TCRbeta CDR3 rearrangement, sequence reads were collapsed and filtered. For each sample, productive Simpson clonality was calculated as the square root of Simpson's diversity index across productive rearrangements. Not all clones reach the TCRdb copy of this immuneACCESS table, which keeps in-frame sequences only. Checked studies attribute under half of the gap to unresolved V genes and leave the rest unexplained. V and J calls and clone size are copied from that table; D and trimming were computed from the DNA. This sample is represented by some 100,000 clones; approximately 83% of them were singletons. Less than 3.5% of the sample goes to the ten largest clones.

Enrolling through a virtual design, the prospective study's participants ranged in age from roughly 18 to 95 years and lived across 20 to 30 United States geographic areas. Cohort assignment in the prospective study relied on participant-reported clinical history from a screening survey and a study questionnaire. ImmuneRACE Cohort 3 recovered participants were defined by two consecutive negative NP/OP PCR tests, healthcare professional clearance, or symptom resolution. Mobile phlebotomists in the prospective study collected whole blood, serum and a nasopharyngeal or oropharyngeal swab from every participant. Over a roughly 2-month period, participants in the prospective study had the option of providing additional blood draws and questionnaires. Blood samples from the prospective study were shipped frozen or at room temperature prior to DNA extraction. As for this clone: Its target antigen remains unknown. The input lacks base qualities; no much larger clone sits a single base away.

Sequencing input: PBMCs or T cells enriched from blood (not recorded which). The origin of this receptor is a woman between 45 and 60 years old who had recovered from COVID-19.

The CDR3 protein: CASTSTITGELFF. The nucleotide sequence is TGTGCCAGTACCTCGACAATTACCGGGGAGCTGTTTTTT. The chain couples TRBV2 to TRBJ2-2, with the D segment identity uncertain. Cut back by 9 bases and 5 bases, the V and J ends lie 13 bases apart. CDR1 and CDR2 (SNHLY, FYNNEI) derive from the germline V gene. Including cysteine and phenylalanine, the CDR3 has 13 amino acids. The retained sequence is limited to the CDR3, 39 bases, with the frame set at the first base.